The 24 T cell receptor beta chains presented below share a single source sample, sequenced in a study of identifying expanded T cells in peripheral blood. Profiling relied on immunoSEQ multiplex PCR, and the TCRdb table lists in-frame clones only, not all of them. The data hold about 86,000 clones, with approximately 85% observed a single time. The sequencing input was blood. These TCRs come from a person aged 18 to 75 in good health.

This chain connects TRBV5-1 to TRBJ2-6, with D unresolved. With 0 bases removed from V and 3 bases from J, the gap between germline ends came to 10 bases. Germline lookup yields CDR1 SGHRS and CDR2 YFSETQ. CDR3 length: 16 amino acids. The chain's CDR3 is CASSLGQRNGANVLTF. As DNA, the CDR3 is TGCGCCAGCAGCTTGGGGCAGAGGAATGGGGCCAACGTCCTGACTTTC. Variable domain in full (rest from reference TRBV5-1 and TRBJ2-6): KAGVTQTPRYLIKTRGQQVTLSCSPISGHRSVSWYQQTPGQGLQFLFEYFSETQRNKGNFPGRFSGRQFSNSRSEMNVSTLELGDSALYLCASSLGQRNGANVLTFGAGSRLTVL.

This clone showed up just once. The chain carries TRBV18 and TRBJ2-7; possibly TRBD2 for D (6 bases). From germline, CDR1 is KGHSH and CDR2 LQKENI. V lost 5 bases, J lost 5 bases, and 7 bases lay in between. CDR3 size: 11 residues. In DNA, the CDR3 is TGTGCCAGCTCAGGGGGGAACGAGCAGTACTTC. It translates to CASSGGNEQYF.

The J gene is TRBJ2-1, the V gene TRBV6-6, with a possible D match to TRBD2 (6 bases). CDR1 MNHNY and CDR2 SVGAGI come from the germline V gene (reference sequence). The ends were cut back, 6 bases at V and 8 bases at J, with 17 bases in the middle. CDR3 length equals 14 residues. The CDR3 region is CASSGRGTIDEQFF. The CDR3 DNA follows: TGTGCCAGCAGCGGGCGGGGTACAATCGATGAGCAGTTCTTC.

This rearrangement joins TRBV18 to TRBJ2-2; D gene ambiguous. The CDR3 is made up of 18 amino acids. V lost 1 base and J 6 bases, leaving 21 bases between the germline ends. Germline V lookup: CDR1 KGHSH, CDR2 LQKENI. Here the CDR3 reads CASSPRVRASVGAGELFF. CDR3 nucleotide sequence: TGTGCCAGCTCACCACGAGTTAGGGCTTCGGTAGGAGCCGGGGAGCTGTTTTTT.

This rearrangement joins TRBV5-6 to TRBJ2-5, with D maybe TRBD1 (6 bases). V lost 3 bases and J lost 0, with 9 bases in between. The CDR3 is 14 amino acids. The germline V gene encodes CDR1 SGHDT and CDR2 YYEEEE. The CDR3 loop is CASSWDTNQETQYF. As DNA, the CDR3 is TGTGCCAGCAGCTGGGACACCAACCAAGAGACCCAGTACTTC. Full variable domain (missing parts from reference TRBV5-6 and TRBJ2-5): DAGVTQSPTHLIKTRGQQVTLRCSPKSGHDTVSWYQQALGQGPQFIFQYYEEEERQRGNFPDRFSGHQFPNYSSELNVNALLLGDSALYLCASSWDTNQETQYFGPGTRLLVL.

This clone occurred a few times. This chain joins TRBV18 and TRBJ2-5, with 7 positions matching TRBD2. V lost 3 bases to trimming and J lost 5 bases; unmatched junction nucleotides: 6. CDR1 and CDR2 (germline): KGHSH, LQKENI. The CDR3 has 14 amino acids. The CDR3, as DNA: TGTGCCAGCTCACCCCGGGAGGCCTGGGAGACCCAGTACTTC. This codes for CASSPREAWETQYF. The full variable domain, rest sourced from reference TRBV18 and TRBJ2-5, is NAGVMQNPRHLVRRRGQEARLRCSPMKGHSHVYWYRQLPEEGLKFMVYLQKENIIDESGMPKERFSAEFPKEGPSILRIQQVVRGDSAAYFCASSPREAWETQYFGPGTRLLVL.

The genes are TRBV6-6 and TRBJ2-7, with D perhaps being TRBD1 or TRBD2 (5 bases each). V lost 0 bases and J lost 9, with 21 bases in between. In germline, CDR1 is MNHNY, CDR2 SVGAGI (reference sequence). This CDR3 is 16 amino acids long. The CDR3 sequence is CASSYSAVGEYQGQYF. The CDR3 nucleotides read TGTGCCAGCAGTTACTCGGCTGTGGGGGAGTACCAGGGGCAGTACTTC.

This clone came up a few times. The V call is TRBV4-3, the J call TRBJ2-7; 7 nucleotides align to TRBD2. Germline loops: CDR1 LGHNA, CDR2 YSLEER. Losses at the gene ends were 0 bases for V and 5 bases for J; bases not matched to a gene: 16. The CDR3 spans 18 residues. The CDR3 DNA follows: TGCGCCAGCAGCCAAGAGCTCGCTCGGAGCGGGATCCCCCACGAGCAGTACTTC. Translation: CASSQELARSGIPHEQYF.

The rearrangement links TRBV2 to TRBJ1-1, with D possibly being TRBD1 (5 bases). The CDR3 consists of 12 residues. Germline CDR1 SNHLY, CDR2 FYNNEI. V lost 8 bases to trimming and J lost 6 bases, with 13 bases between them. CDR3 DNA: TGTGCCAGCTTACAGGTGGTCGCTGAAGCTTTCTTT. Its translation: CASLQVVAEAFF.

J is TRBJ2-1 and V is TRBV23-1; D possibly corresponds to TRBD1 (6 bases). TRBV23-1 is an ORF, with its function uncertain. Trimming left V 6 bases short and J 5 bases short, with 11 bases between. This CDR3 has 13 amino acids. CDR3 sequence: CASSIRGDNEQFF. CDR3 DNA: TGCGCCAGCAGCATCAGGGGCGACAATGAGCAGTTCTTC.

The chain recombines TRBV2 with TRBJ1-4; 9 bases are a match to TRBD1. CDR1 is SNHLY and CDR2 is FYNNEI in the germline V gene. This CDR3 contains 17 residues. V gave up 9 bases and J gave up 2 bases; unmatched junction bases: 13. CDR3 protein: CASLHGTGISTNEKLFF. The CDR3 DNA reads as TGTGCCAGTCTGCACGGGACAGGGATATCGACTAATGAAAAACTGTTTTTT. Drawing the rest from reference TRBV2 and TRBJ1-4, the complete variable domain is EPEVTQTPSHQVTQMGQEVILRCVPISNHLYFYWYRQILGQKVEFLVSFYNNEISEKSEIFDDQFSVERPDGSNFTLKIRSTKLEDSAMYFCASLHGTGISTNEKLFFGSGTQLSVL.

The genes are TRBV19 and TRBJ1-5; D ambiguous. V was clipped by 3 bases and J by 0 bases, with 9 bases between them. The CDR3 sequence is 15 residues long. Germline V lookup: CDR1 LNHDA, CDR2 SQIVND (reference sequence). CDR3 loop: CASSMTPGSNQPQHF. CDR3 nucleotide sequence: TGTGCCAGTAGTATGACACCCGGTAGCAATCAGCCCCAGCATTTT.

This clone has just one count. V and J are TRBV9 and TRBJ1-6, with unresolved D. The germline V and J ends were trimmed by 1 base and 8 bases, with 13 bases remaining between them. The length of the CDR3 is 15 residues. Per the germline V gene, CDR1 is SGDLS and CDR2 is YYNGEE. The CDR3 nucleotides are TGTGCCAGCAGCGTATCGGAAGAACCCTATTCACCCCTCCACTTT. Translated, it gives CASSVSEEPYSPLHF. Full variable domain (outside the CDR3, taken from reference TRBV9 and TRBJ1-6): DSGVTQTPKHLITATGQRVTLRCSPRSGDLSVYWYQQSLDQGLQFLIQYYNGEERAKGNILERFSAQQFPDLHSELNLSSLELGDSALYFCASSVSEEPYSPLHFGNGTRLTVT.

This sequence joins TRBV19 and TRBJ2-3, with D possibly being TRBD1 (6 bases). The V and J ends lost 5 bases and 3 bases respectively, with 12 bases between them. The CDR3 spans 14 residues. Looked up from germline, CDR1 is LNHDA and CDR2 is SQIVND (reference sequence). The CDR3 nucleotides are TGTGCCAGTAGTTACAGGGAAGGGACAGATACGCAGTATTTT. This encodes CASSYREGTDTQYF.

V and J are TRBV5-6 and TRBJ1-5; D gene unclear. The germline V and J ends were trimmed by 0 bases and 2 bases, with 15 bases remaining between them. CDR3 length equals 17 residues. Per the germline V gene, CDR1 is SGHDT and CDR2 is YYEEEE. CDR3 sequence: CASSLAVRGRGNQPQHF. The CDR3 DNA sequence: TGTGCCAGCAGCTTGGCGGTGCGGGGTAGGGGCAATCAGCCCCAGCATTTT.

The V gene is TRBV11-2, the J gene TRBJ2-3, with a weak D call TRBD2 (5 bases). The CDR3 is made up of 17 amino acids. Per germline, CDR1 SGHAT and CDR2 FQNNGV. V lost 0 bases and J lost 7, with 20 bases in between. The CDR3 coding sequence is TGTGCCAGCAGCTTAGATATGCTAGCTAGTTTAGACTATACGCAGTATTTT. Translated, it gives CASSLDMLASLDYTQYF.

The chain joins TRBV18 to TRBJ1-5, with D perhaps matching TRBD1 (6 bases). V lost 3 bases and J lost 2, with 11 bases in between. This CDR3 has 15 amino acids. CDR1 and CDR2 from the germline V gene are KGHSH and LQKENI. The CDR3 reads CASSPTGLGNQPQHF. The CDR3 DNA reads as TGTGCCAGCTCACCTACAGGGCTTGGCAATCAGCCCCAGCATTTT.

V usage is TRBV21-1 and J usage is TRBJ2-1; the table's D call, TRBD2, has no DNA check behind it. TRBV21-1 is marked as a pseudogene. The CDR3 contains 14 residues. CDR3: CASSKGTSADEQFF. The CDR3 DNA reads TGTGCCAGCAGCAAAGGGACTAGCGCGGATGAGCAGTTCTTC.

V usage is TRBV12-5 and J usage is TRBJ2-3; 10 nucleotides agree with TRBD2. The germline V gene has CDR1 LGHNT and CDR2 FRNRAP. The CDR3 runs 16 residues. V shed 7 bases and J 4 bases; nucleotides not matched to a gene: 11. Here the CDR3 reads CASVAGGIGIADTQYF. The CDR3 nucleotides read TGTGCTAGTGTAGCGGGAGGAATAGGGATCGCAGATACGCAGTATTTT. The full variable domain, with the rest looked up from reference TRBV12-5 and TRBJ2-3, is DARVTQTPRHKVTEMGQEVTMRCQPILGHNTVFWYRQTMMQGLELLAYFRNRAPLDDSGMPKDRFSAEMPDATLATLKIQPSEPRDSAVYFCASVAGGIGIADTQYFGPGTRLTVL.

This chain connects TRBV9 to TRBJ2-6, with 10 bases fitting TRBD1. From germline, CDR1 is SGDLS and CDR2 YYNGEE. This CDR3 spans 19 amino acids. The junction had 12 bases not matched to a gene; V was cut back by 4 bases and J by 2 bases. This CDR3 reads CASSIQRGTGAAGANVLTF. As DNA, the CDR3 is TGTGCCAGCAGCATCCAACGGGGGACAGGGGCAGCTGGGGCCAACGTCCTGACTTTC.

The chain couples TRBV11-2 to TRBJ1-1; D may be TRBD1 (5 bases). Germline loops: CDR1 SGHAT, CDR2 FQNNGV. The CDR3 covers 15 residues. The V gene lost 4 bases and the J gene lost 4 bases, with 16 bases spanning the gap. The chain's CDR3 is CASSSPEHGTTEAFF. DNA for the CDR3: TGTGCCAGCAGCTCTCCAGAACATGGGACCACTGAAGCTTTCTTT.

V and J are TRBV4-1 and TRBJ1-1; D not resolved. The CDR3 sequence is 15 residues long. Trimming pared 2 bases from V and 7 bases from J, leaving 17 bases between. Per germline, CDR1 MGHRA and CDR2 YSYEKL. Here the CDR3 DNA reads TGCGCCAGCAGCCAATTAGGAGAACCCGGTGGTGAAGCTTTCTTT. Its translation: CASSQLGEPGGEAFF.

The V gene is TRBV30, the J gene TRBJ2-1, with 10 bases aligning to TRBD2. Trimming cost V 5 bases and J 9 bases; bases outside gene matches: 10. CDR3 length: 14 residues. Germline-derived CDR1 and CDR2 are GTSNPN and SVGIG (reference sequence). The CDR3 here is CAWDPGTSAGEQFF. For the CDR3, the DNA is TGTGCCTGGGACCCCGGGACTAGCGCCGGTGAGCAGTTCTTC.

This rearrangement joins TRBV2 to TRBJ2-5, with 12 bases aligning to TRBD2. Trimming at V came to 4 bases and at J to 7 bases, leaving 16 bases not matched to a gene. The CDR3 is 18 residues long. The germline gives CDR1 SNHLY, CDR2 FYNNEI. The chain's CDR3 is CASSGVTSGGPSERTQYF. The CDR3 DNA follows: TGTGCCAGCAGTGGTGTTACTAGCGGGGGGCCTTCGGAAAGGACCCAGTACTTC.